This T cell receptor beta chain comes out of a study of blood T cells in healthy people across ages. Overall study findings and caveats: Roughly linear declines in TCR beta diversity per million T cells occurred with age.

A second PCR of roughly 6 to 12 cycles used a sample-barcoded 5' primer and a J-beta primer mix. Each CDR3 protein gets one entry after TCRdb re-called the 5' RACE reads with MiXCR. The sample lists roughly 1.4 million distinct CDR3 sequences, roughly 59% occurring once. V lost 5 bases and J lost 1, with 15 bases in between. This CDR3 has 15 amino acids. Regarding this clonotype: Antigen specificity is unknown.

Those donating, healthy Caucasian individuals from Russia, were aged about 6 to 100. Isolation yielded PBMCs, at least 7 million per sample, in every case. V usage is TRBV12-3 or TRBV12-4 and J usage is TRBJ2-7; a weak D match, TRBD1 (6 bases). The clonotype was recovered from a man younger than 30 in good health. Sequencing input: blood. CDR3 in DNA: TGTGCCAGCAGTCTCGCCGGGACACCTTCCTACGAGCAGTACTTC. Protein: CASSLAGTPSYEQYF.